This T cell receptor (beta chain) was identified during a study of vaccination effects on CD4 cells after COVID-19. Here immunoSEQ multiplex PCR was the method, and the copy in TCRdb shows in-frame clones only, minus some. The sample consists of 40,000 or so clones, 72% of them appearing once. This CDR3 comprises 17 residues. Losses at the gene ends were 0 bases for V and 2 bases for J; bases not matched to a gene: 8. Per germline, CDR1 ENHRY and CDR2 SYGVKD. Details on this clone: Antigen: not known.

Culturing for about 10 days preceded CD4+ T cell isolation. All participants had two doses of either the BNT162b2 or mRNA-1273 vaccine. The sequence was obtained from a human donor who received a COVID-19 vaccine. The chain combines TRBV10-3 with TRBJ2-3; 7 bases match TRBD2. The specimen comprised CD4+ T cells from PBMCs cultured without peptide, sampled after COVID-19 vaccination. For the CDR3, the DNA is TGTGCCATCAGTGAGTCAATACCAGCGGGAAACACAGATACGCAGTATTTT. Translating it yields CAISESIPAGNTDTQYF.